Sequencing of this TCR beta chain was carried out in a study of blood T cell repertoires in COVID-19. Study at large: Samples came from the United States, Italy and Spain, spanning acute and convalescent COVID-19. Nucleic acid was either cDNA or gDNA, and it came from T cells, B-cell-depleted T cells, or PBMCs.

J lost 4 bases, V lost 3 bases, and 6 bases had no gene match. The CDR3 totals 15 residues. CDR1 and CDR2 (germline): SGHRS, YFSETQ. This clone was found once. The authors' processing: Estimated nucleated cell counts came from reference gene primer amplification. Assay: immunoSEQ multiplex PCR; the TCRdb copy retains only in-frame clones and omits some. That table furnishes V, J and clone size, whereas the DNA furnished D and trimming. The sample shows 95,000 to 150,000 clones, approximately 74% of them seen only once. The receptor's source is a man between 60 and 75 years old with acute or convalescent COVID-19. The V gene is TRBV5-1, the J gene TRBJ1-2, with 10 positions matching TRBD1. Sequencing was performed on peripheral blood. The CDR3: CASSSTGTGVYGYTF. CDR3 in DNA: TGCGCCAGCAGCTCTACCGGGACAGGGGTCTATGGCTACACCTTC.